These 25 T cell receptor beta chains were all obtained from the same sample, sequenced in a study of spatial heterogeneity in lung cancer. Indicated time point: blood at routine non-recurrence follow-up after resection. TCRdb analysed the 5' RACE reads with MiXCR anew, one entry per CDR3 protein. The sample contains around 70,000 distinct CDR3 sequences, roughly 8.9% of which appear only once. The source was PBMCs, collected at follow-up. These receptors all stem from a female donor with early-stage non-small cell lung cancer.

V usage is TRBV10-3 and J usage is TRBJ2-1, with 9 positions matching TRBD2. The CDR3 runs to 14 residues. Germline V lookup: CDR1 ENHRY, CDR2 SYGVKD. V trimming: 11 bases; J trimming: 5 bases; junction bases outside the gene matches: 10. In nucleotides, the CDR3 is TGTGCCGCCCAGGATAAGCGGGAGGACAATGAGCAGTTCTTC. Translating it yields CAAQDKREDNEQFF.

This clonotype was detected ten times or more. The chain employs TRBV10-3 and TRBJ2-2; D remains ambiguous. In germline, CDR1 is ENHRY, CDR2 SYGVKD. The CDR3 spans 15 residues. With 0 bases removed from V and 0 bases from J, the gap between germline ends came to 5 bases. The CDR3 is CAISESTANTGELFF. As DNA, the CDR3 is TGTGCCATCAGTGAGTCCACTGCGAACACCGGGGAGCTGTTTTTT.

V is TRBV25-1 and J is TRBJ1-1, with a weak D call TRBD1 (5 bases). Per germline, CDR1 MGHDK and CDR2 SYGVNS. V lost 1 base to trimming and J lost 0 bases, with 9 bases between them. The CDR3 is 15 amino acids. DNA of the CDR3: TGTGCCAGCAGTGAATTAGGGGATTTGAACACTGAAGCTTTCTTT. Protein product: CASSELGDLNTEAFF.

The chain employs TRBV9 and TRBJ2-6, with TRBD1 matching over 7 bases. Unmatched junction bases numbered 3, after V lost 1 base and J lost 2 bases. Germline lookup yields CDR1 SGDLS and CDR2 YYNGEE. The CDR3 extends over 16 amino acids. The CDR3 bases are TGTGCCAGCAGCGTAACCGGGACAGCTGGGGCCAACGTCCTGACTTTC. Its protein is CASSVTGTAGANVLTF.

At least ten counts were recorded for this clonotype. The chain has TRBV10-3 and TRBJ2-5, with a possible D match to TRBD2 (6 bases). The V and J ends lost 1 base and 1 base respectively, with 13 bases between them. The CDR3 has 16 residues. Germline loops: CDR1 ENHRY, CDR2 SYGVKD. CDR3 amino acids: CAISEYSAGSQETQYF. CDR3 in DNA: TGTGCCATCAGTGAGTACTCAGCGGGCAGCCAAGAGACCCAGTACTTC.

This clonotype occurred a few times. The genes are TRBV25-1 and TRBJ1-5; D might be TRBD1 (6 bases). Trimming left V 4 bases short and J 3 bases short, with 13 bases between. Germline assignment: CDR1 MGHDK and CDR2 SYGVNS. The CDR3 is 15 amino acids. This chain's CDR3 is CASSGVGQLNQPQHF. The CDR3 DNA follows: TGTGCCAGCAGTGGAGTAGGACAGCTCAATCAGCCCCAGCATTTT.

The V call is TRBV6-2 or TRBV6-3, the J call TRBJ2-7, with 9 bases that match TRBD2. After removal of 7 bases from V and 4 bases from J, the junction contained 14 bases not matched to a gene. This CDR3 region has 16 residues. Germline V gene sequence: CDR1 MNHEY, CDR2 SVGEGT. CDR3: CASNPAGGPKGYEQYF. For the CDR3, the DNA is TGTGCCAGCAACCCGGCGGGAGGGCCTAAAGGATACGAGCAGTACTTC.

This clonotype has a count of ten or more. The chain uses TRBV24-1 and TRBJ2-1; the D gene is possibly TRBD2 (6 bases). The germline V gene encodes CDR1 KGHDR and CDR2 SFDVKD. The V and J ends lost 1 base and 7 bases respectively, with 13 bases between them. The CDR3 has 15 residues. CDR3 loop: CATSDFKKGLNEQFF. The CDR3 coding sequence is TGTGCCACCAGTGATTTCAAGAAGGGACTGAATGAGCAGTTCTTC.

This clonotype has only a few counts. This chain connects TRBV19 to TRBJ1-5; D might be TRBD1 (6 bases). In germline, CDR1 is LNHDA, CDR2 SQIVND (reference sequence). V lost 1 base and J 0 bases, leaving 19 bases between the germline ends. CDR3 length: 19 residues. In DNA form, the CDR3 reads TGTGCCAGTAGTATAGGGGGGGCGCGGGGCCTATATAGCAATCAGCCCCAGCATTTT. Translated, it gives CASSIGGARGLYSNQPQHF.

This clonotype was seen at least ten times. V gene TRBV11-3 combines with J gene TRBJ2-4; 10 positions match TRBD2. From germline, CDR1 is SGHNT and CDR2 YENEEA. J lost 11 bases, V lost 3 bases, and 4 bases had no gene match. The CDR3 runs to 13 residues. CDR3 in amino acids: CASSFTSGNVQYF. CDR3 in DNA: TGTGCCAGCAGCTTTACTAGCGGGAATGTTCAGTACTTC. The complete variable domain, with remaining parts taken from reference TRBV11-3 and TRBJ2-4, reads EAGVVQSPRYKIIEKKQPVAFWCNPISGHNTLYWYLQNLGQGPELLIRYENEEAVDDSQLPKDRFSAERLKGVDSTLKIQPAELGDSAVYLCASSFTSGNVQYFGAGTRLSVL.

This clonotype has at least ten counts. The gene calls are TRBV27 and TRBJ1-5; D might be TRBD1 (5 bases). This CDR3 region has 15 residues. V was trimmed by 3 bases and J by 3 bases, leaving 12 bases between them. In germline, CDR1 is MNHEY, CDR2 SMNVEV (reference sequence). The CDR3 spells CASSLGGVDNQPQHF. The DNA of the CDR3 is TGTGCCAGCAGTTTGGGAGGGGTCGACAATCAGCCCCAGCATTTT.

Ten or more counts support this clonotype. This chain connects TRBV7-8 to TRBJ2-7, with D unresolved. The CDR3 totals 14 residues. Germline V gives CDR1 SGHVS, CDR2 FQNEAQ. V was cut by 5 bases and J by 2 bases, with 13 bases left in between. As DNA, the CDR3 is TGTGCCAGCAGCCACGGCAGGTTTACCTACGAGCAGTACTTC. Amino acid sequence: CASSHGRFTYEQYF.

In its sample, this clonotype was seen many times. V usage is TRBV5-1 and J usage is TRBJ2-7; 7 bases align to TRBD1. The CDR3 is 12 residues long. The J segment lost 6 bases and the V segment lost 0 bases, leaving 0 bases of the junction unmatched. From germline, CDR1 is SGHRS and CDR2 YFSETQ. The CDR3: CASSLDRGEQYF. CDR3 in DNA: TGCGCCAGCAGCTTGGACAGGGGCGAGCAGTACTTC.

This clonotype was counted ten times or more. This sequence joins TRBV2 and TRBJ2-5, with D possibly TRBD1 on 5 matching bases. Germline V gives CDR1 SNHLY, CDR2 FYNNEI. The CDR3 is made up of 14 amino acids. V gave up 4 bases and J gave up 7 bases, with 16 bases separating them. The CDR3 DNA sequence: TGTGCCAGCAGTGTCGACAGCGATTACGGGACCCAGTACTTC. Translating it yields CASSVDSDYGTQYF.

This clonotype was recorded at least ten times. V is TRBV18 and J is TRBJ2-4; D gene ambiguous. The CDR3 runs 14 residues. V dropped 6 bases and J dropped 0 bases, with 9 bases sitting between them. Germline V gene data show CDR1 as KGHSH and CDR2 as LQKENI. CDR3 in amino acids: CASSFYPAKNIQYF. CDR3 in DNA: TGTGCCAGCTCCTTCTACCCAGCCAAAAACATTCAGTACTTC.

Ten or more counts support this clonotype. The V gene is TRBV5-1, the J gene TRBJ2-3; TRBD1 is a possible D gene (6 bases). The CDR3 spans 15 residues. The V end lost 4 bases, the J end lost 2 bases, and 14 bases lay between the germline ends. Germline CDR1 reads SGHRS; CDR2 reads YFSETQ. The CDR3 loop reads CASSRTWTDTDTQYF. The CDR3 region has the DNA TGCGCCAGCAGCAGAACTTGGACAGACACAGATACGCAGTATTTT.

This clonotype occurred a few times. The chain employs TRBV4-2 and TRBJ2-2, with D possibly matching TRBD2 (5 bases). Deletions cut 0 bases from V and 6 bases from J, with 11 bases between. The CDR3 is made up of 15 amino acids. CDR1 and CDR2 from the germline V gene are LGHNA and YNFKEQ. Here the CDR3 DNA reads TGTGCCAGCAGCCAAGATCGAGCGGACTCCGGGGAGCTGTTTTTT. Translation: CASSQDRADSGELFF.

V is TRBV3-1 and J is TRBJ2-6; weak D call: TRBD1 (5 bases). Looked up from germline, CDR1 is LGHDT and CDR2 is YNNKEL (reference sequence). The CDR3 contains 16 residues. Trimming removed 3 bases from V and 2 bases from J, with 11 bases in between. The CDR3 DNA reads TGTGCCAGCAGCCAGACTCAGGGTACTGGGGCCAACGTCCTGACTTTC. Its translation is CASSQTQGTGANVLTF. The full variable domain, completed using reference TRBV3-1 and TRBJ2-6, is DTAVSQTPKYLVTQMGNDKSIKCEQNLGHDTMYWYKQDSKKFLKIMFSYNNKELIINETVPNRFSPKSPDKAHLNLHINSLELGDSAVYFCASSQTQGTGANVLTFGAGSRLTVL.

This clonotype was observed a few times. The chain combines TRBV5-1 with TRBJ2-5; 8 nucleotides agree with TRBD1. The trim removed 5 bases at V and 2 bases at J, leaving 5 bases unmatched. CDR1 and CDR2 from the germline V gene are SGHRS and YFSETQ. The CDR3 is 14 amino acids. The CDR3 DNA reads as TGCGCCAGCAGGAGAAGGACAGGGCAAGAGACCCAGTACTTC. It codes for CASRRRTGQETQYF.

This clonotype showed up many times. This chain joins TRBV20-1 and TRBJ1-2; TRBD1 matches at 9 bases. This CDR3 spans 14 amino acids. Unmatched junction bases numbered 6, after V lost 3 bases and J lost 4 bases. Germline V CDR1 and CDR2: DFQATT, SNEGSKA (reference sequence). The CDR3 region has the DNA TGCAGTGCTAGGGGACAGGGTCGAATCTATGGCTACACCTTC. Its protein is CSARGQGRIYGYTF.

CDR3 residues: CASSIFVYNEQFF. The CDR3 DNA follows: TGTGCCAGTAGTATTTTCGTCTACAATGAGCAGTTCTTC. The chain carries TRBV19 and TRBJ2-1; D ambiguous. The ends were cut back, 3 bases at V and 3 bases at J, with 6 bases in the middle. Looked up from germline, CDR1 is LNHDA and CDR2 is SQIVND (reference sequence). The CDR3 covers 13 residues.

This clonotype has ten or more counts. The V call is TRBV29-1, the J call TRBJ2-1; 8 nucleotides line up with TRBD2. Germline V gene data show CDR1 as SQVTM and CDR2 as ANQGSEA. The CDR3 consists of 18 residues. Germline trimming cut 4 bases from V and 4 bases from J; bases unmatched to any gene: 18. This CDR3 reads CSVVGTSTGTRTYNEQFF. The DNA of the CDR3 is TGCAGCGTTGTGGGCACTTCTACCGGGACTAGAACTTACAATGAGCAGTTCTTC.

On this clonotype itself: It may be a read error: a sequence one base away is much more abundant. The chain employs TRBV12-3 or TRBV12-4 and TRBJ1-5, with 7 positions matching TRBD1. The CDR3 is made up of 13 amino acids. J was trimmed by 5 bases and V by 7 bases; bases with no gene match: 5. CDR3 coding DNA: TGTGCCAGCACCCGGGACAGCTATCAGCCCCAGCATTTT. This gives the protein CASTRDSYQPQHF.

The rearrangement uses TRBV5-1 and TRBJ2-7, with D tentatively TRBD2 (6 bases). The germline V gene has CDR1 SGHRS and CDR2 YFSETQ. With 7 bases removed from V and 1 base from J, the gap between germline ends came to 18 bases. This CDR3 spans 15 amino acids. The CDR3 DNA sequence: TGCGCCAGCTCCCGGGACTTCGACTCATCCTACGAGCAGTACTTC. Translated: CASSRDFDSSYEQYF.

Many counts were recorded for this clonotype. The V call is TRBV2, the J call TRBJ2-1, with 14 bases that match TRBD2. The ends lost 3 bases at V and 9 bases at J; junction bases unmatched: 4. The CDR3 runs 15 residues. CDR1 is SNHLY, CDR2 FYNNEI, per germline. Written as DNA, the CDR3 is TGTGCCAGCAGTGATGGGACTAGCGGGAGCCGTGAGCAGTTCTTC. Translated, it gives CASSDGTSGSREQFF.